The T cell receptor beta chain under discussion was sequenced for a study of blood T cell repertoires in COVID-19. Study-level information: Researchers got acute and convalescent COVID-19 samples from the United States, Italy and Spain. From T cells, B-cell-depleted T cells, or PBMCs came the material, which was cDNA or gDNA.

This clone was seen more than once but under ten times. Original handling: Researchers report that nucleated cell counts were estimated from reference gene primer amplification. TCRdb's copy holds only in-frame clones and misses some; the assay was immunoSEQ multiplex PCR. From that table come the V and J calls and clone size; the DNA was used to work out D and trimming. The repertoire holds roughly 150,000 clones, with around 85% as singletons. Trimming stripped 5 bases from V and 2 bases from J, with 12 bases between. The CDR3 runs 15 residues. Germline CDR1 is LNHDA and CDR2 is SQIVND (reference sequence).

The source is a man aged 60-69 years with active or convalescent COVID-19. The source material was peripheral blood. This sequence joins TRBV19 and TRBJ2-2; tentatively, D is TRBD1 (6 bases). As DNA, the CDR3 is TGTGCCAGTAGTTCTCCGGGACACAACACCGGGGAGCTGTTTTTT. Its translation: CASSSPGHNTGELFF.